This TCR beta chain was documented in a study of shared clonotypes between healthy human individuals. Overall study findings and caveats: Rarefaction showed that sequencing of sorted subsets was incomplete (despite large depth).

V lost 7 bases to trimming and J lost 0 bases, with 9 bases between them. CDR3 length: 13 residues. CDR1 and CDR2 from the germline V gene are SGHRS and YFSETQ. Produced via immunoSEQ multiplex PCR; TCRdb's table is partial and in-frame only. Of 1.5 million to 1.9 million clones listed, 95% to 99% were seen once; the top ten hold approximately 0.45%. Worth noting for this clone: No antigen is known for it. The same CDR3 arises from other DNA sequences in this sample as well.

V usage is TRBV5-1 and J usage is TRBJ2-3, with a weak D call TRBD2 (6 bases). This TCR was sampled from a man in his thirties or forties in good health. Specimen: naive CD4+ T cells sorted from blood. Subset reported: CD45RA+ positively selected. CDR3 DNA: TGCGCCAGCGGAGGGAGTAGCACAGATACGCAGTATTTT. It translates to CASGGSSTDTQYF.